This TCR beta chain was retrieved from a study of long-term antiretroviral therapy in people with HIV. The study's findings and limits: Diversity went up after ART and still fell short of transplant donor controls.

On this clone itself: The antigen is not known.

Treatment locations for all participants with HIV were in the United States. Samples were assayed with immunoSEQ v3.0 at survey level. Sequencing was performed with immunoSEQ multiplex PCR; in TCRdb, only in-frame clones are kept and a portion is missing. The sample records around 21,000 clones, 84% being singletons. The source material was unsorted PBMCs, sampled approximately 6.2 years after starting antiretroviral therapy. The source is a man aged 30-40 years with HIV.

The CDR3 protein is CASSVEAGGGSEQFF. Here the CDR3 DNA reads TGTGCCAGCAGCGTCGAAGCGGGAGGTGGTAGTGAGCAGTTCTTC. The chain combines TRBV9 with TRBJ2-1; 9 bases are a match to TRBD2. V lost 2 bases to trimming and J lost 9 bases; unmatched junction nucleotides: 9. Germline V CDR1 and CDR2: SGDLS, YYNGEE. This CDR3 comprises 15 residues.